The 14 T cell receptor beta chains given below trace back to one sample, sequenced in a study of Ad26.COV2.S vaccination and SARS-CoV-2 variants. The protocol was immunoSEQ multiplex PCR, while the TCRdb copy is restricted to in-frame clones and leaves out a portion. Of fewer than 400,000 clones in the sample, approximately 91% were seen once. Regarding treatment: around 19 received Ad26.COV2.S at low or high dose, single or two shots; a few received placebo; per-sample allocation not given. It was on day 63 after the first vaccine or placebo injection that samples were taken. Specimen: peripheral blood, collected in a trial of Ad26.COV2.S vaccine versus placebo. The receptors here all came from a person aged 18 to 65 who received the Ad26.COV2.S COVID-19 vaccine or a placebo.

This clone was seen only a few times. This chain connects TRBV5-4 to TRBJ2-4; D may be TRBD1 (6 bases). The CDR3 has 15 amino acids. Trimming left V 2 bases short and J 7 bases short, with 16 bases between. In germline, CDR1 is SGHNT, CDR2 YYREEE (reference sequence). CDR3 protein: CASSFEANRVNIQYF. The CDR3 DNA follows: TGTGCCAGCAGCTTTGAGGCTAACAGGGTGAACATTCAGTACTTC.

V gene TRBV5-4 combines with J gene TRBJ2-4, with TRBD2 as a possible D gene (5 bases). The CDR3 contains 14 residues. The germline CDR1 and CDR2 sequences are SGHNT and YYREEE (reference sequence). V dropped 5 bases and J dropped 2 bases, with 11 bases sitting between them. The CDR3 loop is CASRTYGTKNIQYF. The CDR3 bases are TGTGCCAGCAGGACTTACGGGACCAAAAACATTCAGTACTTC.

The CDR3, as DNA: TGTGCCAGCAGCGCCGCTGGGCGGGGAGCCGCCTACGAGCAGTACTTC. Amino acids: CASSAAGRGAAYEQYF. The V gene is TRBV7-8, the J gene TRBJ2-7; D might be TRBD2 (6 bases). Looked up from germline, CDR1 is SGHVS and CDR2 is FQNEAQ. This CDR3 has 16 amino acids. With 5 bases removed from V and 2 bases from J, the gap between germline ends came to 19 bases.

The chain uses TRBV19 and TRBJ2-2; tentatively, D is TRBD1 (5 bases). The CDR3 consists of 17 residues. V was shortened by 2 bases and J by 5 bases, with 18 bases between the two germline ends. Looked up from germline, CDR1 is LNHDA and CDR2 is SQIVND (reference sequence). The CDR3, as DNA: TGTGCCAGTAGTATAAGGTTTCGAGGCAGGGTTACCGGGGAGCTGTTTTTT. Amino acids: CASSIRFRGRVTGELFF.

The chain links TRBV5-1 to TRBJ2-2, with 8 nucleotides matching TRBD2. CDR3 size: 16 residues. V dropped 1 base and J dropped 4; count of bases not matched to a gene: 6. Per the germline V gene, CDR1 is SGHRS and CDR2 is YFSETQ. The DNA for the CDR3 is TGCGCCAGCAGCTTGATCCGGGGGGGCGGCACCGGGGAGCTGTTTTTT. Translation: CASSLIRGGGTGELFF. Full variable domain (outside the CDR3, taken from reference TRBV5-1 and TRBJ2-2): KAGVTQTPRYLIKTRGQQVTLSCSPISGHRSVSWYQQTPGQGLQFLFEYFSETQRNKGNFPGRFSGRQFSNSRSEMNVSTLELGDSALYLCASSLIRGGGTGELFFGEGSRLTVL.

The chain is built from TRBV23-1 and TRBJ2-7, with a weak D call TRBD1 (7 bases). TRBV23-1 has ORF status, its function being uncertain. The CDR3 runs to 15 residues. The V gene lost 4 bases and the J gene lost 12 bases, with 25 bases spanning the gap. The CDR3, as DNA: TGCGCCAGCAGTCCCAAATCCGGGGGTTCGACAGGGACGTACTTC. Translated, it gives CASSPKSGGSTGTYF.

The V gene is TRBV6-5, the J gene TRBJ2-1; the match to TRBD1 covers 8 bases. Germline CDR1 is MNHEY and CDR2 is SVGAGI. V dropped 6 bases and J dropped 8; count of bases not matched to a gene: 6. The CDR3 length is 13 residues. The CDR3: CASSQTGAHEQFF. The CDR3 region has the DNA TGTGCCAGCAGCCAGACAGGGGCCCATGAGCAGTTCTTC.

The chain employs TRBV4-1 and TRBJ1-4; 11 nucleotides match TRBD1. The junction had 10 bases not matched to a gene; V was cut back by 1 base and J by 9 bases. From germline, CDR1 is MGHRA and CDR2 YSYEKL. The CDR3 is 17 residues long. The CDR3 reads CASSQGVTGTGGKKLFF. In DNA, the CDR3 is TGCGCCAGCAGCCAAGGAGTTACCGGGACAGGGGGGAAAAAACTGTTTTTT.

The V call is TRBV24-1, the J call TRBJ2-1, with 8 bases identical to TRBD1. The CDR3 is 14 amino acids. Germline trimming cut 8 bases from V and 7 bases from J; bases unmatched to any gene: 9. The germline CDR1 and CDR2 sequences are KGHDR and SFDVKD. CDR3 DNA: TGTGCCACCACAGCTTGGACAGGGTGGAATGAGCAGTTCTTC. Protein sequence: CATTAWTGWNEQFF.

The chain links TRBV6-2 or TRBV6-3 to TRBJ1-2; D is undetermined. Trimming removed 2 bases at V and 4 bases at J, with 14 bases between. The CDR3 length is 15 residues. Germline lookup yields CDR1 MNHEY and CDR2 SVGEGT. CDR3 region: CASSYARPFGYGYTF. The DNA of the CDR3 is TGTGCCAGCAGTTACGCGAGGCCTTTTGGCTATGGCTACACCTTC.

This clone was picked up one time. The rearrangement joins TRBV6-5 to TRBJ2-5; D gene ambiguous. The CDR3 length is 14 residues. V was cut by 5 bases and J by 7 bases, with 17 bases left in between. Germline lookup yields CDR1 MNHEY and CDR2 SVGAGI. CDR3 in DNA: TGTGCCAGCAGTCTAACGCCGGGCGTTGGGACCCAGTACTTC. This translates into CASSLTPGVGTQYF.

This chain joins TRBV6-6 and TRBJ2-5; 8 bases align to TRBD1. CDR1 and CDR2 (germline): MNHNY, SVGAGI (reference sequence). This CDR3 comprises 17 residues. The J segment lost 7 bases and the V segment lost 5 bases, leaving 18 bases of the junction unmatched. CDR3 protein: CASSPRPGTGSGWTQYF. The CDR3 region has the DNA TGTGCCAGCAGTCCCCGCCCCGGGACAGGCTCAGGTTGGACCCAGTACTTC.

The chain links TRBV5-1 to TRBJ2-1, with 8 bases that match TRBD1. CDR3 length equals 14 residues. Germline CDR1 and CDR2: SGHRS and YFSETQ. V trimming: 5 bases; J trimming: 7 bases; junction bases outside the gene matches: 8. The CDR3 region is CASRQGVGENEQFF. In DNA form, the CDR3 reads TGCGCCAGCAGACAGGGGGTAGGGGAAAATGAGCAGTTCTTC. The entire variable domain, with the rest obtained from reference TRBV5-1 and TRBJ2-1, is as follows: KAGVTQTPRYLIKTRGQQVTLSCSPISGHRSVSWYQQTPGQGLQFLFEYFSETQRNKGNFPGRFSGRQFSNSRSEMNVSTLELGDSALYLCASRQGVGENEQFFGPGTRLTVL.

This sequence joins TRBV12-3 or TRBV12-4 and TRBJ2-3, with a weak D call TRBD2 (7 bases). V was pared by 6 bases and J by 5 bases, with 12 bases between. The CDR3 is 13 residues long. The CDR3 nucleotides read TGTGCCAGCAGGGGGGGGGCGAGAGATACGCAGTATTTT. Translating it yields CASRGGARDTQYF.